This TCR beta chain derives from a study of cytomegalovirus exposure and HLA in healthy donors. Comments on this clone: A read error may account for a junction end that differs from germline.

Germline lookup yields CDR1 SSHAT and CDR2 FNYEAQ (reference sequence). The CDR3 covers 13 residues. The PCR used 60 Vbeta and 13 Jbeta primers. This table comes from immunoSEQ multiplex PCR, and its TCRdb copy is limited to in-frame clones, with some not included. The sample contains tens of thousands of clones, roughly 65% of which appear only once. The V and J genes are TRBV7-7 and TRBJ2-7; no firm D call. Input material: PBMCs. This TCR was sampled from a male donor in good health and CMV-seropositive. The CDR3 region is CASSPTPSYEQYF. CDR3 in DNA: TGTGCTAGCAGCCCGACACCTTCCTACGAGCAGTACTTC.